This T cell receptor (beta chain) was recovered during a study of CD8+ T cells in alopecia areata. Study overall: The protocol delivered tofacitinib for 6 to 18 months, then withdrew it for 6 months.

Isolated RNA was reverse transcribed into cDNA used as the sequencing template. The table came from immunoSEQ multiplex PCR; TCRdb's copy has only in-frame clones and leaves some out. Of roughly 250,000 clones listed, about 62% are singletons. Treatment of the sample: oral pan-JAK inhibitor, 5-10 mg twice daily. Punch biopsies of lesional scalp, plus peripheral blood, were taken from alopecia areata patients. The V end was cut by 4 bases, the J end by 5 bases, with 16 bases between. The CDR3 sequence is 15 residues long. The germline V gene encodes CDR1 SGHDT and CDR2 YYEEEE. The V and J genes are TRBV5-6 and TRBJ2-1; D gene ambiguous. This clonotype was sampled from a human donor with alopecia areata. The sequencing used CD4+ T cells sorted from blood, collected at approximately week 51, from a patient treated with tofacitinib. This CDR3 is CASSDVAYDDNEQFF. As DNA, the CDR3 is TGTGCCAGCAGCGATGTGGCATACGACGACAATGAGCAGTTCTTC.